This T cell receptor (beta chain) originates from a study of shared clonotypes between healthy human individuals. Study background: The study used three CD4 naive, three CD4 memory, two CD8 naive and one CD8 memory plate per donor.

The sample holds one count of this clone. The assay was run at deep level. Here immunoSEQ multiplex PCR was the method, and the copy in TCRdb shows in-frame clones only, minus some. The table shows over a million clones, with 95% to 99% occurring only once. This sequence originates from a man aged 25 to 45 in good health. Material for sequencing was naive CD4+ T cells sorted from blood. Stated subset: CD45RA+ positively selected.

Here the CDR3 DNA reads TGTGCCAGCAGCCACGGACTAGCGGGCAACTACGAGCAGTACTTC. It yields the protein CASSHGLAGNYEQYF. This sequence joins TRBV7-9 and TRBJ2-7; 11 bases are shared with TRBD2. The CDR3 totals 15 residues. Trimming at V came to 5 bases and at J to 3 bases, leaving 6 bases not matched to a gene. CDR1 and CDR2 from the germline V gene are SEHNR and FQNEAQ (reference sequence). The variable domain in full, with the rest retrieved from reference TRBV7-9 and TRBJ2-7, is DTGVSQNPRHKITKRGQNVTFRCDPISEHNRLYWYRQTLGQGPEFLTYFQNEAQLEKSRLLSDRFSAERPKGSFSTLEIQRTEQGDSAMYLCASSHGLAGNYEQYFGPGTRLTVT.